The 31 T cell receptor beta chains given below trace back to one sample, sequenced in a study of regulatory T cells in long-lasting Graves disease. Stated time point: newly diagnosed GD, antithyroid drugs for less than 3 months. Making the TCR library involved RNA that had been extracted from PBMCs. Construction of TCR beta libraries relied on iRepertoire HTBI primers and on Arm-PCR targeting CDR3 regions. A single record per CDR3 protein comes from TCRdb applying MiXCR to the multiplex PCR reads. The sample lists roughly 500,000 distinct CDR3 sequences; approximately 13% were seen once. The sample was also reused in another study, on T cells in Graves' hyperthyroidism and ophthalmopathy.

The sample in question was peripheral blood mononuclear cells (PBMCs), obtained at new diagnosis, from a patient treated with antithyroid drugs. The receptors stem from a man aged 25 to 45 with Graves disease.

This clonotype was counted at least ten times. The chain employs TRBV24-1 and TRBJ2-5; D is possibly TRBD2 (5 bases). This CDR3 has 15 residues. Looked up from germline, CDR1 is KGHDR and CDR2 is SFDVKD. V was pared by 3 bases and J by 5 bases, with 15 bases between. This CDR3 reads CATSDRWGVRETQYF. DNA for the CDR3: TGTGCCACCAGTGATAGGTGGGGAGTTCGCGAGACCCAGTACTTC.

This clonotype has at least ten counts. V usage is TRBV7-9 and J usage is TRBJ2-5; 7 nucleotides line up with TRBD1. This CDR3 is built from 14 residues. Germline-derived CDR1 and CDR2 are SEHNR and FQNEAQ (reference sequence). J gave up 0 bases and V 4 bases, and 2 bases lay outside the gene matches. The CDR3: CASSYGTDQETQYF. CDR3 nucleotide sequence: TGTGCCAGCAGCTACGGGACAGACCAAGAGACCCAGTACTTC.

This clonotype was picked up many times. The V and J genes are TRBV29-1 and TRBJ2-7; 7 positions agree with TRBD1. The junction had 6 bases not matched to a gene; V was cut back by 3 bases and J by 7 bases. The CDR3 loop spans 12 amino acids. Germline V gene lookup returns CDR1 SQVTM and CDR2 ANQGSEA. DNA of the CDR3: TGCAGCGTTGATAAGGGGGCCGGGGAGCAGTACTTC. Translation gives CSVDKGAGEQYF.

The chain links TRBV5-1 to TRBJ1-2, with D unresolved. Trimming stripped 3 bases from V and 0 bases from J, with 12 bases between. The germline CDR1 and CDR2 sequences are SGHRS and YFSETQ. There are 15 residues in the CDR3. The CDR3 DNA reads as TGCGCCAGCAGCTCTGGGTGGAGGGCTAACTATGGCTACACCTTC. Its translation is CASSSGWRANYGYTF.

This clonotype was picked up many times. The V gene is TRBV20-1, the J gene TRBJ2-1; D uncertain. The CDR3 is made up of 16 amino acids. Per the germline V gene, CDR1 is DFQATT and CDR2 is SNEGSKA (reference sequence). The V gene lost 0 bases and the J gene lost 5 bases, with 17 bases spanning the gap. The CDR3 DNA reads TGCAGTGCTAGAGATCATACCAGCCTTTATGACAATGAGCAGTTCTTC. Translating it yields CSARDHTSLYDNEQFF.

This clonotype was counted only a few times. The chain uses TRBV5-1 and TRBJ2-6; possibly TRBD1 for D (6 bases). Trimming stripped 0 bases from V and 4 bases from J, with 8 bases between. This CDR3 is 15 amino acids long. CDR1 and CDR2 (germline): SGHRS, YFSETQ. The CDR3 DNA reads TGCGCCAGCAGCTTGGGGGGGCGAGGGGCCAACGTCCTGACTTTC. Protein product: CASSLGGRGANVLTF. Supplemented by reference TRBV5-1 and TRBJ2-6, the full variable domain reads KAGVTQTPRYLIKTRGQQVTLSCSPISGHRSVSWYQQTPGQGLQFLFEYFSETQRNKGNFPGRFSGRQFSNSRSEMNVSTLELGDSALYLCASSLGGRGANVLTFGAGSRLTVL.

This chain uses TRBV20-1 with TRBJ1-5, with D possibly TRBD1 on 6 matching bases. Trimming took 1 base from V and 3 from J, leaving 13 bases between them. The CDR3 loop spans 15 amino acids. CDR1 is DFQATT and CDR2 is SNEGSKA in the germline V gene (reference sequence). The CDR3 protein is CSARGFGTPNQPQHF. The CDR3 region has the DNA TGCAGTGCTAGAGGTTTCGGGACACCCAATCAGCCCCAGCATTTT.

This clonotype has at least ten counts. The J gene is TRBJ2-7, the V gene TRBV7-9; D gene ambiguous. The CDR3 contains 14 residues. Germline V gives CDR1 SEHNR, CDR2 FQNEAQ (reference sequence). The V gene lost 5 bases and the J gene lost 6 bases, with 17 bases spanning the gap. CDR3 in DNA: TGTGCCAGCAGCCCGGTGGTCACCCTGGGCGAGCAGTACTTC. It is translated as CASSPVVTLGEQYF.

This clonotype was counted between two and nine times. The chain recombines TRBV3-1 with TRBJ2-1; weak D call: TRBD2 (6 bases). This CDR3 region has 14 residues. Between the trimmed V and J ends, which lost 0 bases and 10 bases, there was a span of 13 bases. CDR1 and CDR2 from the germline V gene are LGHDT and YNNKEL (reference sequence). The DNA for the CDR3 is TGTGCCAGCAGCCAAGATGGGGGGACGGGGGAGCAGTTCTTC. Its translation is CASSQDGGTGEQFF.

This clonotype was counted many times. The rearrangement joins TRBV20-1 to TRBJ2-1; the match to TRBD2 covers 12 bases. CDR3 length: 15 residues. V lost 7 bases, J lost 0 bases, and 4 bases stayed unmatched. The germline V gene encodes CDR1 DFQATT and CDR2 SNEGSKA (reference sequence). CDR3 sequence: CSDLLAGGSYNEQFF. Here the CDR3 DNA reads TGCAGTGACTTACTAGCGGGAGGCTCCTACAATGAGCAGTTCTTC.

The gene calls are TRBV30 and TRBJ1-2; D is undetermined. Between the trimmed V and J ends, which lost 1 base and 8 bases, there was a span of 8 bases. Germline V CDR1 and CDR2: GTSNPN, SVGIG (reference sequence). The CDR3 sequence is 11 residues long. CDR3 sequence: CAWSARGGYTF. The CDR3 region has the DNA TGTGCCTGGAGTGCGCGCGGCGGCTACACCTTC.

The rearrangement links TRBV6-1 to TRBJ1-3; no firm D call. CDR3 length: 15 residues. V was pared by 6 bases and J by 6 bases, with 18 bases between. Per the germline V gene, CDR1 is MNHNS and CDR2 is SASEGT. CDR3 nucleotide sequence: TGTGCCAGCAGACCAAACGACTCAAGGGAAAACACCATATATTTT. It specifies CASRPNDSRENTIYF.

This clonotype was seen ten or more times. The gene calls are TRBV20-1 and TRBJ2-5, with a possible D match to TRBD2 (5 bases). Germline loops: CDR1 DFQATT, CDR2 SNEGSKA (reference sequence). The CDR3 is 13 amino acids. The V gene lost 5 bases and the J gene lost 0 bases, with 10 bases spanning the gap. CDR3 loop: CSASDGNQETQYF. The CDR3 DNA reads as TGCAGTGCTTCGGACGGGAACCAAGAGACCCAGTACTTC.

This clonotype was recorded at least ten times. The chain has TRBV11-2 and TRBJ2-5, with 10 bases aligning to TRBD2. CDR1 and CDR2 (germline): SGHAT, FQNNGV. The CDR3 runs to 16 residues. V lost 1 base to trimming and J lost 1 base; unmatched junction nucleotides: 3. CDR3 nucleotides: TGTGCCAGCAGCTTAGGACTAGCGGGCCTCCAAGAGACCCAGTACTTC. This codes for CASSLGLAGLQETQYF.

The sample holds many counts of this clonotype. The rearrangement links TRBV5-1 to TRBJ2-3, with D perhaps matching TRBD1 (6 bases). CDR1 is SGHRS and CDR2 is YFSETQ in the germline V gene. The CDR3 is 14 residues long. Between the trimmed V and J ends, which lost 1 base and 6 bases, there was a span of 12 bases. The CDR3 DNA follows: TGCGCCAGCAGCTTGACAGGGCCCATCGATACGCAGTATTTT. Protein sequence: CASSLTGPIDTQYF.

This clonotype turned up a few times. The chain's CDR3 is CASSRSGGGVTGELFF. CDR3 in DNA: TGTGCCAGCAGCCGGTCGGGGGGAGGAGTCACCGGGGAGCTGTTTTTT. The rearrangement uses TRBV3-1 and TRBJ2-2; 7 bases align to TRBD2. Germline CDR1 and CDR2: LGHDT and YNNKEL (reference sequence). V shed 4 bases, J shed 4 bases, and the junction held 9 bases outside the gene matches. The CDR3 spans 16 residues.

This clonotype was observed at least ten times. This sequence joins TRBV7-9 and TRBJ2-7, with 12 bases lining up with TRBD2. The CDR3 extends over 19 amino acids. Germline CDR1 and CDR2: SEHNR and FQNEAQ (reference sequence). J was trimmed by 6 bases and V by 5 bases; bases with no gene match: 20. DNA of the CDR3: TGTGCCAGCAGCCCCCGGCTATTAGATCTAGCGGGAGGGCGGGTCGAGCAGTACTTC. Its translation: CASSPRLLDLAGGRVEQYF.

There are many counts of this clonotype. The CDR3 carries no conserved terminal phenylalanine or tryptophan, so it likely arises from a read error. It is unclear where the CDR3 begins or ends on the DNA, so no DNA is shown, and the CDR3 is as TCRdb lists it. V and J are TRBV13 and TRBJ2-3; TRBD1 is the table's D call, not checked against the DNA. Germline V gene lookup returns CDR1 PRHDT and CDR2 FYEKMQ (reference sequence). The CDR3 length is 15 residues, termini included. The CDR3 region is CATRTGGESVGRKYL.

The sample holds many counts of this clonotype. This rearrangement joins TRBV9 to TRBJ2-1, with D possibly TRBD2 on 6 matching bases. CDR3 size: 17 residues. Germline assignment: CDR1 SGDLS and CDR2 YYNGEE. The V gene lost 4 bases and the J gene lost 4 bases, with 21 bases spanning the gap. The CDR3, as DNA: TGTGCCAGCAGCCCCTCGCTAGCGTTGTCATTATACAATGAGCAGTTCTTC. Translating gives CASSPSLALSLYNEQFF. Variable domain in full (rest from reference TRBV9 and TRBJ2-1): DSGVTQTPKHLITATGQRVTLRCSPRSGDLSVYWYQQSLDQGLQFLIQYYNGEERAKGNILERFSAQQFPDLHSELNLSSLELGDSALYFCASSPSLALSLYNEQFFGPGTRLTVL.

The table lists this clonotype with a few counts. The CDR3 is CASALAGEDGEQYF. The CDR3 bases are TGTGCCAGTGCACTAGCGGGAGAGGACGGCGAGCAGTACTTC. The V call is TRBV19, the J call TRBJ2-7; the match to TRBD2 covers 11 bases. This CDR3 has 14 amino acids. The germline V gene has CDR1 LNHDA and CDR2 SQIVND (reference sequence). The V segment lost 8 bases and the J segment 6 bases; nucleotides outside the gene matches: 9.

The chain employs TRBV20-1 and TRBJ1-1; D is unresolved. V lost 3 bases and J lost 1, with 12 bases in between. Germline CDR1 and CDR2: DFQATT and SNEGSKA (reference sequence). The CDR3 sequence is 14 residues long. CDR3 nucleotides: TGCAGTGCTAGTGGGCGGTGGGGGAACACTGAAGCTTTCTTT. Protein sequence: CSASGRWGNTEAFF.

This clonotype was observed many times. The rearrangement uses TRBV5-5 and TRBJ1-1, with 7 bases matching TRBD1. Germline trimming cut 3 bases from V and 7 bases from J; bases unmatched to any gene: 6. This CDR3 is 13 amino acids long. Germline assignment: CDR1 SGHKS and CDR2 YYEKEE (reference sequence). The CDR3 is CASSWDRQGEAFF. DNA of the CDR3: TGTGCCAGCAGCTGGGACCGACAGGGTGAAGCTTTCTTT.

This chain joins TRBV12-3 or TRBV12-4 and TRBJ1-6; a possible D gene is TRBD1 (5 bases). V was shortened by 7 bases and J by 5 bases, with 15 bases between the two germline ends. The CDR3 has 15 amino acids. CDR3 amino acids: CASIRDGHNNSPLHF. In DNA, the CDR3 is TGTGCCAGCATTAGAGACGGACACAATAATTCACCCCTCCACTTT.

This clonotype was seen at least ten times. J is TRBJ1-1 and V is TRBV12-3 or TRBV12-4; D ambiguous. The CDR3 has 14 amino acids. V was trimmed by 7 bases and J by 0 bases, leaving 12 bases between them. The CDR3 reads CASKPQTMNTEAFF. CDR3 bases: TGTGCCAGCAAACCGCAGACCATGAACACTGAAGCTTTCTTT.

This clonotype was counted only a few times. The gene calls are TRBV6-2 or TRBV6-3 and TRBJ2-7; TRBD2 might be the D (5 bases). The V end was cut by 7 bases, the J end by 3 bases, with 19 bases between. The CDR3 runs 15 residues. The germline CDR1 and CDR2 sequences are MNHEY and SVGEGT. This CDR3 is CASKHRSEDLYEQYF. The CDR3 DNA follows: TGTGCCAGCAAACACCGCTCGGAGGACCTCTACGAGCAGTACTTC.

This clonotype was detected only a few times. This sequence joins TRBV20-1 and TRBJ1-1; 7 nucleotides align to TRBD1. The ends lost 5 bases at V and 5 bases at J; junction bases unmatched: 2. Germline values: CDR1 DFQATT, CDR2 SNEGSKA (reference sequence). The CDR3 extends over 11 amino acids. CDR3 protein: CSAFRGTEAFF. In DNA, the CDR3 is TGCAGTGCTTTCAGGGGGACTGAAGCTTTCTTT.

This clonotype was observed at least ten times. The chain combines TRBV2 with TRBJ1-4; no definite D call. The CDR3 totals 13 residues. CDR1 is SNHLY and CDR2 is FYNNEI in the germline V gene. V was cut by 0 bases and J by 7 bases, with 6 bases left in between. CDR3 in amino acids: CASSEAEGEKLFF. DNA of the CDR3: TGTGCCAGCAGTGAAGCTGAGGGTGAAAAACTGTTTTTT. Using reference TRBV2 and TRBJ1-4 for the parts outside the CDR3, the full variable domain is EPEVTQTPSHQVTQMGQEVILRCVPISNHLYFYWYRQILGQKVEFLVSFYNNEISEKSEIFDDQFSVERPDGSNFTLKIRSTKLEDSAMYFCASSEAEGEKLFFGSGTQLSVL.

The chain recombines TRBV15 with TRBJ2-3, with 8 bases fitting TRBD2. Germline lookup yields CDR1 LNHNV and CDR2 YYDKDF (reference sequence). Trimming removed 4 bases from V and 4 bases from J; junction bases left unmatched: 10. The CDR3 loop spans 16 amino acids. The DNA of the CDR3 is TGTGCCACCAGCAACTCGGGAGGGCTAGTGGCAGATACGCAGTATTTT. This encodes CATSNSGGLVADTQYF.

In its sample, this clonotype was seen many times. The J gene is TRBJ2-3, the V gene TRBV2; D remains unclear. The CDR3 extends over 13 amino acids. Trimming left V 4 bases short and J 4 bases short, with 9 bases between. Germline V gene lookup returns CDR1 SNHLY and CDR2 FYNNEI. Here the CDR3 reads CASSGQAADTQYF. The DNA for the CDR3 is TGTGCCAGCAGTGGGCAAGCTGCAGATACGCAGTATTTT. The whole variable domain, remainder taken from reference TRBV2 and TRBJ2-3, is EPEVTQTPSHQVTQMGQEVILRCVPISNHLYFYWYRQILGQKVEFLVSFYNNEISEKSEIFDDQFSVERPDGSNFTLKIRSTKLEDSAMYFCASSGQAADTQYFGPGTRLTVL.

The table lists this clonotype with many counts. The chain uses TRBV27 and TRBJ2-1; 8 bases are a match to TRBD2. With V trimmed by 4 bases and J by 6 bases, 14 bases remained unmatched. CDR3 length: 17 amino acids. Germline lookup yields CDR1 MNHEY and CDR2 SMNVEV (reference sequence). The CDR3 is CASSYFGLAGGGNEQFF. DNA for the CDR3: TGTGCCAGCAGTTACTTTGGACTAGCAGGAGGGGGCAATGAGCAGTTCTTC.

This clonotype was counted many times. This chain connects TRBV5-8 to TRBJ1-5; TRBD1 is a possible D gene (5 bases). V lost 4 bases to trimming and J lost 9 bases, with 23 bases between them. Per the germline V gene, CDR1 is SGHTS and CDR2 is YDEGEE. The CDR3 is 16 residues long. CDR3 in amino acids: CASSPSTSRGGVPQHF. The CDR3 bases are TGTGCCAGCAGCCCCTCCACCTCACGGGGCGGTGTGCCCCAGCATTTT.